Each of the 14 T cell receptor beta chains below was sequenced from the same sample in a study of a mutant IDH1 vaccine in newly diagnosed glioma. Repertoires were generated with immunoSEQ multiplex PCR, while TCRdb's copy carries only in-frame clones and drops some. The sample records over 40,000 clones, roughly nine tenths being singletons. Time point described: week 35, safety follow-up. With topical imiquimod, each dose of the vaccine consisted of 300 ug of mutant IDH1 20-mer peptide. Antigens for these TCRs are unknown. The sequenced sample was PBMCs, obtained from a glioma patient whose treatment included an IDH1 peptide vaccine. The origin of the receptors is a man aged 40-50 years with glioma.

The rearrangement links TRBV28 to TRBJ2-3; tentatively, D is TRBD1 or TRBD2 (5 bases each). In germline, CDR1 is MDHEN, CDR2 SYDVKM. Trimming removed 6 bases at V and 6 bases at J, with 25 bases between. The CDR3 consists of 17 residues. The DNA of the CDR3 is TGTGCCAGCAGCTGGGAGAGCCGGGACCCATTGGCGGATACGCAGTATTTT. Its protein is CASSWESRDPLADTQYF.

This chain uses TRBV7-8 with TRBJ2-1; the D is unclear. The V and J ends lost 1 base and 9 bases respectively, with 10 bases between them. Germline V gene sequence: CDR1 SGHVS, CDR2 FQNEAQ. This CDR3 has 13 residues. CDR3 nucleotides: TGTGCCAGCAGCTTAGGGGTCGGTAGTGAGCAGTTCTTC. Its protein product is CASSLGVGSEQFF. The full variable domain, in which reference TRBV7-8 and TRBJ2-1 provide the parts outside the CDR3, is GAGVSQSPRYKVAKRGQDVALRCDPISGHVSLFWYQQALGQGPEFLTYFQNEAQLDKSGLPSDRFFAERPEGSVSTLKIQRTQQEDSAVYLCASSLGVGSEQFFGPGTRLTVL.

The chain joins TRBV10-2 to TRBJ2-7, with unresolved D. V dropped 2 bases and J dropped 5 bases, with 13 bases sitting between them. This CDR3 contains 14 residues. The germline V gene encodes CDR1 WSHSY and CDR2 SAAADI. The CDR3 protein is CASSEGRIGNEQYV. CDR3 nucleotides: TGCGCCAGCAGTGAGGGCAGAATCGGAAACGAGCAGTACGTC.

The V gene is TRBV4-3, the J gene TRBJ2-7; D possibly corresponds to TRBD1 (5 bases). The length of the CDR3 is 14 residues. Trimming shortened V by 3 bases and J by 1 base, and 10 bases separated the two germline ends. Germline CDR1 and CDR2: LGHNA and YSLEER. Here the CDR3 DNA reads TGCGCCAGCAGCCAGGGGCAGGGTTCCTACGAGCAGTACTTC. This gives the protein CASSQGQGSYEQYF.

This chain uses TRBV28 with TRBJ1-2; 7 nucleotides match TRBD1. Germline assignment: CDR1 MDHEN and CDR2 SYDVKM. The CDR3 totals 15 residues. J was trimmed by 8 bases and V by 6 bases; bases with no gene match: 15. The CDR3 is CASRKLDRTVSGYTF. As DNA, the CDR3 is TGTGCCAGCAGGAAGCTGGACAGGACTGTGAGCGGCTACACCTTC.

The CDR3 sequence is CASSPLAAGGAEQFF. CDR3 in DNA: TGTGCCAGCTCACCCCTAGCCGCGGGGGGTGCTGAGCAGTTCTTC. The V call is TRBV18, the J call TRBJ2-1, with TRBD2 matching over 8 bases. Trimming took 3 bases from V and 9 from J; bases not matched to a gene: 10. This CDR3 is built from 15 residues. The germline CDR1 and CDR2 sequences are KGHSH and LQKENI.

The V and J genes are TRBV18 and TRBJ2-4; D not certain. The germline gives CDR1 KGHSH, CDR2 LQKENI. CDR3 length: 14 amino acids. The V end was cut by 2 bases, the J end by 4 bases, with 9 bases between. CDR3 sequence (DNA): TGTGCCAGCTCACCAGACCAAACTAAAAACATTCAGTACTTC. Encoded protein: CASSPDQTKNIQYF.

In its sample, this clone was seen a few times. This chain uses TRBV27 with TRBJ1-5; 9 bases map to TRBD1. V lost 6 bases, J lost 2 bases, and 5 bases stayed unmatched. The CDR3 is 15 residues long. Germline V gives CDR1 MNHEY, CDR2 SMNVEV (reference sequence). The CDR3, as DNA: TGTGCCAGCAGGAGGACAGGGGATCGCAATCAGCCCCAGCATTTT. This translates into CASRRTGDRNQPQHF.

The V gene is TRBV19, the J gene TRBJ1-1, with a weak D call TRBD1 (6 bases). CDR1 is LNHDA and CDR2 is SQIVND in the germline V gene (reference sequence). The CDR3 is 13 amino acids. With 5 bases removed from V and 8 bases from J, the gap between germline ends came to 15 bases. The CDR3 coding sequence is TGTGCCAGTAGTCGTGGACAGTACCCAGAAGCTTTCTTT. Encoded protein: CASSRGQYPEAFF.

This chain connects TRBV6-5 to TRBJ2-7; 7 nucleotides agree with TRBD2. CDR3 size: 14 residues. Germline V gene data show CDR1 as MNHEY and CDR2 as SVGAGI. Trimming removed 6 bases from V and 2 bases from J; junction bases left unmatched: 7. CDR3 protein: CASSQLAPTYEQYF. In DNA, the CDR3 is TGTGCCAGCAGCCAACTAGCGCCTACCTACGAGCAGTACTTC.

The chain links TRBV2 to TRBJ1-2; no clear D gene. In germline, CDR1 is SNHLY, CDR2 FYNNEI. The CDR3 is 13 residues long. V was trimmed by 4 bases and J by 2 bases, leaving 8 bases between them. The CDR3 DNA is TGTGCCAGCAGTGCCCAATTAAACTATGGCTACACCTTC. Translated, it gives CASSAQLNYGYTF.

V and J are TRBV28 and TRBJ1-2; D gene uncertain. V was clipped by 5 bases and J by 4 bases, with 17 bases between them. Germline V gives CDR1 MDHEN, CDR2 SYDVKM. There are 15 residues in the CDR3. The CDR3: CASSSYSLEGYGYTF. CDR3 DNA sequence: TGTGCCAGCAGTAGCTACAGCCTCGAGGGCTATGGCTACACCTTC.

This clone was seen more than once but under ten times. The V gene is TRBV5-6, the J gene TRBJ2-6; D is ambiguous. Germline assignment: CDR1 SGHDT and CDR2 YYEEEE. The CDR3 spans 14 residues. V was cut by 0 bases and J by 0 bases, with 1 base left in between. The CDR3 spells CASSLVSGANVLTF. The CDR3 DNA reads as TGTGCCAGCAGCTTGGTCTCTGGGGCCAACGTCCTGACTTTC.

This clone appeared a single time. The CDR3, as DNA: TGTGCTAGTGGTTCCCCCTTTTCAGATACGCAGTATTTT. Amino acids: CASGSPFSDTQYF. V gene TRBV12-5 combines with J gene TRBJ2-3; D gene uncertain. This CDR3 has 13 amino acids. The germline V and J ends were trimmed by 4 bases and 4 bases, with 9 bases remaining between them. Germline-derived CDR1 and CDR2 are LGHNT and FRNRAP.